One and the same sample provided the 24 T cell receptor beta chains below, sequenced in a study of blood T cell repertoires in COVID-19. Assay: immunoSEQ multiplex PCR; the TCRdb copy retains only in-frame clones and omits some. Counted here are some 150,000 clones, less than 90% occurring once; the ten biggest clones make up 0.95% to 1.5%. The sample taken for sequencing was PBMCs or T cells enriched from blood (not recorded which). Receptor source: a human donor with acute COVID-19. The donor label of this sample is uncertain.

The chain has TRBV5-1 and TRBJ1-1, with D unclear. Germline assignment: CDR1 SGHRS and CDR2 YFSETQ. V was pared by 0 bases and J by 5 bases, with 14 bases between. The CDR3 loop spans 15 amino acids. CDR3 sequence: CASSLDEGRGTEAFF. The CDR3 coding sequence is TGCGCCAGCAGCTTGGATGAGGGCCGGGGAACTGAAGCTTTCTTT.

The count of this clone is one. The J gene is TRBJ2-2, the V gene TRBV18; 7 bases agree with TRBD1. V was pared by 4 bases and J by 1 base, with 3 bases of the junction left unmatched. Germline V CDR1 and CDR2: KGHSH, LQKENI. The CDR3 spans 15 residues. The CDR3 DNA reads TGTGCCAGCTCACTGCAGGGGGAGAACACCGGGGAGCTGTTTTTT. This gives the protein CASSLQGENTGELFF.

The chain is built from TRBV23-1 and TRBJ1-1; D remains unclear. Being an ORF, TRBV23-1 has a function that is uncertain. V was cut by 8 bases and J by 1 base, with 5 bases left in between. This CDR3 is 11 amino acids long. Written as DNA, the CDR3 is TGCGCCAGCCACAAGAACACTGAAGCTTTCTTT. It translates to CASHKNTEAFF.

The rearrangement links TRBV5-6 to TRBJ1-2; D is uncertain. There are 13 residues in the CDR3. The V end lost 5 bases, the J end lost 4 bases, and 12 bases lay between the germline ends. CDR1 and CDR2 from the germline V gene are SGHDT and YYEEEE. The CDR3 spells CASRRRLSYGYTF. The DNA of the CDR3 is TGTGCCAGCAGAAGGCGACTTTCCTATGGCTACACCTTC. The variable domain in full, completed from reference TRBV5-6 and TRBJ1-2, reads DAGVTQSPTHLIKTRGQQVTLRCSPKSGHDTVSWYQQALGQGPQFIFQYYEEEERQRGNFPDRFSGHQFPNYSSELNVNALLLGDSALYLCASRRRLSYGYTFGSGTRLTVV.

This clone occurred a few times. V is TRBV18 and J is TRBJ1-1; TRBD1 agrees at 9 bases. The CDR3 has 13 amino acids. J was trimmed by 11 bases and V by 3 bases; bases with no gene match: 7. Germline V gene data show CDR1 as KGHSH and CDR2 as LQKENI. The CDR3 nucleotides read TGTGCCAGCTCACCCCTGGGACAGGGAAAGGCTTTCTTT. This translates into CASSPLGQGKAFF.

The chain joins TRBV10-3 to TRBJ2-3, with 8 positions matching TRBD1. The V segment lost 4 bases and the J segment 1 base; nucleotides outside the gene matches: 4. This CDR3 contains 15 residues. The germline CDR1 and CDR2 sequences are ENHRY and SYGVKD. The DNA for the CDR3 is TGTGCCATCAGTGCCGACAGGGGACGCACAGATACGCAGTATTTT. Translating it yields CAISADRGRTDTQYF.

The chain couples TRBV6-1 to TRBJ1-3, with D uncertain. The V and J ends lost 6 bases and 2 bases respectively, with 14 bases between them. CDR1 is MNHNS and CDR2 is SASEGT in the germline V gene. CDR3 length: 15 residues. As DNA, the CDR3 is TGTGCCAGCAGGAGGGTTGGCCTCCCTGGAAACACCATATATTTT. This codes for CASRRVGLPGNTIYF.

The chain carries TRBV5-1 and TRBJ1-1; 7 bases match TRBD1. Germline CDR1 is SGHRS and CDR2 is YFSETQ. Germline trimming cut 4 bases from V and 4 bases from J; bases unmatched to any gene: 4. The CDR3 spans 13 residues. CDR3 nucleotides: TGCGCCAGCAGCCCAGGGGGTGGCACTGAAGCTTTCTTT. Translated, it gives CASSPGGGTEAFF. Full variable domain (outside the CDR3, taken from reference TRBV5-1 and TRBJ1-1): KAGVTQTPRYLIKTRGQQVTLSCSPISGHRSVSWYQQTPGQGLQFLFEYFSETQRNKGNFPGRFSGRQFSNSRSEMNVSTLELGDSALYLCASSPGGGTEAFFGQGTRLTVV.

The chain employs TRBV29-1 and TRBJ2-7; TRBD1 matches 9 bases. Per the germline V gene, CDR1 is SQVTM and CDR2 is ANQGSEA. V gave up 0 bases and J gave up 6 bases; unmatched junction bases: 6. The length of the CDR3 is 14 residues. The CDR3 sequence: CSVEDPDRGSEQYF. The CDR3 DNA reads TGCAGCGTTGAAGACCCGGACAGGGGATCCGAGCAGTACTTC.

The rearrangement links TRBV3-1 (or the pseudogene TRBV3-2) to TRBJ2-5, with 8 bases fitting TRBD1. The CDR3 sequence is 14 residues long. Germline values: CDR1 LGHDT, CDR2 YNNKEL (reference sequence). V shed 1 base and J 9 bases; nucleotides not matched to a gene: 7. CDR3 coding DNA: TGTGCCAGCAGCCAAGCACGGACAGGGAAGGCCCAGTACTTC. This encodes CASSQARTGKAQYF.

This chain joins TRBV7-2 and TRBJ1-1; 9 bases map to TRBD1. Germline V gene lookup returns CDR1 SGHTA and CDR2 FQGNSA. The junction had 16 bases not matched to a gene; V was cut back by 5 bases and J by 6 bases. The CDR3 covers 17 residues. CDR3 nucleotides: TGTGCCAGCAGCCCGAGGGGGGTGGGGACAGGGAATGCTGAAGCTTTCTTT. Translating it yields CASSPRGVGTGNAEAFF. The whole variable domain, remainder taken from reference TRBV7-2 and TRBJ1-1, is GAGVSQSPSNKVTEKGKDVELRCDPISGHTALYWYRQSLGQGLEFLIYFQGNSAPDKSGLPSDRFSAERTGGSVSTLTIQRTQQEDSAVYLCASSPRGVGTGNAEAFFGQGTRLTVV.

The DNA of the CDR3 is TGTGCCAGCAGAGAGCGGACGGCAATGAACACTGAAGCTTTCTTT. Its protein is CASRERTAMNTEAFF. This chain connects TRBV6-5 to TRBJ1-1; no clear D. From germline, CDR1 is MNHEY and CDR2 SVGAGI. The CDR3 has 15 residues. Trimming removed 6 bases from V and 0 bases from J, with 14 bases in between.

V is TRBV19 and J is TRBJ1-1; possible D gene TRBD1, 6 bases. V gave up 8 bases and J gave up 1 base, with 8 bases separating them. This CDR3 spans 12 amino acids. The germline CDR1 and CDR2 sequences are LNHDA and SQIVND (reference sequence). The CDR3 sequence is CASLQGNTEAFF. For the CDR3, the DNA is TGTGCCAGTTTACAGGGGAACACTGAAGCTTTCTTT.

The chain combines TRBV11-2 with TRBJ2-1; D perhaps matches TRBD1 (5 bases). The CDR3 extends over 14 amino acids. V lost 5 bases and J 7 bases, leaving 15 bases between the germline ends. CDR1 and CDR2 from the germline V gene are SGHAT and FQNNGV. The DNA for the CDR3 is TGTGCCAGCAGCACTGAGACAGATCTTAATGAGCAGTTCTTC. Translated, it gives CASSTETDLNEQFF.

The chain combines TRBV7-3 with TRBJ2-3; weak D call: TRBD2 (5 bases). Trimming stripped 4 bases from V and 1 base from J, with 18 bases between. The CDR3 runs to 17 residues. CDR1 is SGHTA and CDR2 is FQGTGA in the germline V gene. The CDR3 here is CASSYLNLRVRTDTQYF. CDR3 DNA: TGTGCCAGCAGCTACCTTAATTTGCGGGTTCGCACAGATACGCAGTATTTT. The full variable domain, rest sourced from reference TRBV7-3 and TRBJ2-3, is GAGVSQTPSNKVTEKGKYVELRCDPISGHTALYWYRQSLGQGPEFLIYFQGTGAADDSGLPNDRFFAVRPEGSVSTLKIQRTERGDSAVYLCASSYLNLRVRTDTQYFGPGTRLTVL.

V gene TRBV5-1 combines with J gene TRBJ2-7, with TRBD1 identical over 7 bases. The CDR3 runs to 14 residues. CDR1 and CDR2 (germline): SGHRS, YFSETQ. V shed 5 bases and J 3 bases; nucleotides not matched to a gene: 8. CDR3 in amino acids: CASSWGTGDYEQYF. DNA of the CDR3: TGCGCCAGCAGTTGGGGCACAGGGGACTACGAGCAGTACTTC.

This clone has just a few counts. This chain joins TRBV7-9 and TRBJ2-2, with 8 bases aligning to TRBD1. With V trimmed by 5 bases and J by 7 bases, 12 bases remained unmatched. CDR1 is SEHNR and CDR2 is FQNEAQ in the germline V gene (reference sequence). The CDR3 sequence is 16 residues long. CDR3 loop: CASSVDRAKQSGELFF. The CDR3 nucleotides read TGTGCCAGCAGCGTGGACAGGGCTAAGCAGAGCGGGGAGCTGTTTTTT.

The V gene is TRBV15, the J gene TRBJ1-2; D is unclear. The germline V and J ends were trimmed by 0 bases and 6 bases, with 14 bases remaining between them. This CDR3 is built from 15 residues. The germline CDR1 and CDR2 sequences are LNHNV and YYDKDF (reference sequence). This CDR3 reads CATSRDVGRRNGYTF. CDR3 coding DNA: TGTGCCACCAGCAGAGATGTAGGGAGAAGGAATGGCTACACCTTC.

The V gene is TRBV5-1, the J gene TRBJ2-6, with TRBD1 matching over 12 bases. Germline-derived CDR1 and CDR2 are SGHRS and YFSETQ. The CDR3 has 18 amino acids. J was trimmed by 4 bases and V by 0 bases; bases with no gene match: 5. In DNA form, the CDR3 reads TGCGCCAGCAGCTTGGAGGGACAGGGGGCAAGAGGGGCCAACGTCCTGACTTTC. This translates into CASSLEGQGARGANVLTF.

V is TRBV7-2 and J is TRBJ2-7, with D possibly TRBD1 on 5 matching bases. This CDR3 has 15 residues. Between the trimmed V and J ends, which lost 2 bases and 4 bases, there was a span of 15 bases. Germline CDR1 reads SGHTA; CDR2 reads FQGNSA. The CDR3 loop reads CASSLTGWAPYEQYF. The DNA for the CDR3 is TGTGCCAGCAGCTTAACAGGTTGGGCCCCTTACGAGCAGTACTTC.

This clone is a singleton in its sample. This chain links TRBV18 with TRBJ2-2, with a weak D call TRBD2 (6 bases). The CDR3 is 18 amino acids. Germline V gene lookup returns CDR1 KGHSH and CDR2 LQKENI. V shed 3 bases and J shed 0 bases, with 17 bases lying between them. The CDR3 spells CASSPSAGRGSNTGELFF. The CDR3 nucleotides read TGTGCCAGCTCACCTTCGGCGGGGCGAGGTTCGAACACCGGGGAGCTGTTTTTT.

This chain links TRBV9 with TRBJ2-3, with TRBD2 identical over 16 bases. The CDR3 contains 17 residues. Losses at the gene ends were 3 bases for V and 0 bases for J; bases not matched to a gene: 1. Germline V gene sequence: CDR1 SGDLS, CDR2 YYNGEE. The DNA of the CDR3 is TGTGCCAGCAGCGCGGGACTAGCGGGGGGGAGCACAGATACGCAGTATTTT. It codes for CASSAGLAGGSTDTQYF.

V usage is TRBV11-3 and J usage is TRBJ2-3, with TRBD2 matching 9 bases. Germline lookup yields CDR1 SGHNT and CDR2 YENEEA. The CDR3 has 16 amino acids. V lost 5 bases to trimming and J lost 1 base; unmatched junction nucleotides: 7. CDR3: CASSPNPSGGTDTQYF. The CDR3 nucleotides are TGTGCCAGCAGCCCAAACCCTAGCGGGGGCACAGATACGCAGTATTTT.

This clone was seen a few times. The chain is built from TRBV19 and TRBJ2-1, with TRBD1 identical over 7 bases. The junction had 10 bases not matched to a gene; V was cut back by 4 bases and J by 1 base. The CDR3 is made up of 17 amino acids. Per germline, CDR1 LNHDA and CDR2 SQIVND (reference sequence). CDR3 region: CASSTQTGSASYNEQFF. Here the CDR3 DNA reads TGTGCCAGTAGTACCCAGACAGGGTCTGCTTCCTACAATGAGCAGTTCTTC.